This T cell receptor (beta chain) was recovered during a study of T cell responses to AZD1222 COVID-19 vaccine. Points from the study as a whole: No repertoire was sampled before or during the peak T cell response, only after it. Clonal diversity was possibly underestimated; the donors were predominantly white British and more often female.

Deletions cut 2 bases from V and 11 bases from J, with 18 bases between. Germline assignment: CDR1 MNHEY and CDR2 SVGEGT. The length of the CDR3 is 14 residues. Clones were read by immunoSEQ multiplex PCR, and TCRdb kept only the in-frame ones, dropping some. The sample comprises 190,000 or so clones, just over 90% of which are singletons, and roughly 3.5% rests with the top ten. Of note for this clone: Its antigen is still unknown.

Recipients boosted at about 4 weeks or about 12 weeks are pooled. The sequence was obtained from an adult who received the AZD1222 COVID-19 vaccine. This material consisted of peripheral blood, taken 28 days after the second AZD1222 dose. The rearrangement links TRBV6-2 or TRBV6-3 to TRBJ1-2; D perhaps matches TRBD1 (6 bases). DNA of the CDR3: TGTGCCAGCAGTTACATAACTTCAGGGGAACGGTACACCTTC. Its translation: CASSYITSGERYTF.